The sequence of this T cell receptor (beta chain) was determined in a study of tumor-infiltrating lymphocytes in primary liver carcinoma. This clonotype appeared once. Its antigen is not identified. This CDR3 has 10 amino acids. The germline gives CDR1 SQVTM, CDR2 ANQGSEA. The authors made TCR beta cDNA from roughly 480 ng total RNA with a constant-region primer. ARM-PCR, slightly modified, supplied the TCR beta libraries through three nested multiplex PCR rounds. TRBV1-TRBV30 forward primers paired with a C-beta reverse primer drove the first two PCR rounds, 10 cycles each. TCRdb reanalysed the multiplex PCR reads using MiXCR and keeps one entry per CDR3 protein. The data hold some 95,000 distinct CDR3 sequences, with 55% to 75% observed a single time. Both RNA and DNA were isolated together from around 20-30 mg of bulk tissue that had not been sorted. Findings and limits, study-wide: Tumor-adjacent and tumor-blood pairs shared a smaller degree of overlap than tumor region pairs.

The receptor was isolated from a middle-aged man with primary liver carcinoma and hepatitis B virus infection. Sequences were obtained from tumor-adjacent normal liver tissue. The chain combines TRBV29-1 with TRBJ1-1; D gene ambiguous. The CDR3 is CNATNTEAFF. The DNA of the CDR3 is TGCAACGCCACAAACACTGAAGCTTTCTTT.